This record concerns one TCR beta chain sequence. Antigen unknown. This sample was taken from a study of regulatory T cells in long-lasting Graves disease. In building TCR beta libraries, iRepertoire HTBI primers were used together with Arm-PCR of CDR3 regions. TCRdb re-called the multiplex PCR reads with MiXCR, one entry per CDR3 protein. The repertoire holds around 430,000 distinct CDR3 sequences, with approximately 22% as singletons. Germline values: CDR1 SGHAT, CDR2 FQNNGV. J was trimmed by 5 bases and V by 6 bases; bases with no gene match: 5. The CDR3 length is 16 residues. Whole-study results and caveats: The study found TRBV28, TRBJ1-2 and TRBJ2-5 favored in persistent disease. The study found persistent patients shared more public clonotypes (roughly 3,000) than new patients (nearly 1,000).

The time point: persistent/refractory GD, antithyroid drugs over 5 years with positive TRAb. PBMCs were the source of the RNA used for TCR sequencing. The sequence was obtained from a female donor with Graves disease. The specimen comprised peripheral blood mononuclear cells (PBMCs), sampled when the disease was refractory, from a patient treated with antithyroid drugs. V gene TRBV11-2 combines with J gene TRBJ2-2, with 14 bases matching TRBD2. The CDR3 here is CASRGLAGVRTGELFF. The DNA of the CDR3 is TGTGCCAGCAGGGGACTAGCGGGAGTGAGGACCGGGGAGCTGTTTTTT. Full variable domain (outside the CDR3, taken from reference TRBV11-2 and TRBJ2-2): EAGVAQSPRYKIIEKRQSVAFWCNPISGHATLYWYQQILGQGPKLLIQFQNNGVVDDSQLPKDRFSAERLKGVDSTLKIQPAKLEDSAVYLCASRGLAGVRTGELFFGEGSRLTVL.